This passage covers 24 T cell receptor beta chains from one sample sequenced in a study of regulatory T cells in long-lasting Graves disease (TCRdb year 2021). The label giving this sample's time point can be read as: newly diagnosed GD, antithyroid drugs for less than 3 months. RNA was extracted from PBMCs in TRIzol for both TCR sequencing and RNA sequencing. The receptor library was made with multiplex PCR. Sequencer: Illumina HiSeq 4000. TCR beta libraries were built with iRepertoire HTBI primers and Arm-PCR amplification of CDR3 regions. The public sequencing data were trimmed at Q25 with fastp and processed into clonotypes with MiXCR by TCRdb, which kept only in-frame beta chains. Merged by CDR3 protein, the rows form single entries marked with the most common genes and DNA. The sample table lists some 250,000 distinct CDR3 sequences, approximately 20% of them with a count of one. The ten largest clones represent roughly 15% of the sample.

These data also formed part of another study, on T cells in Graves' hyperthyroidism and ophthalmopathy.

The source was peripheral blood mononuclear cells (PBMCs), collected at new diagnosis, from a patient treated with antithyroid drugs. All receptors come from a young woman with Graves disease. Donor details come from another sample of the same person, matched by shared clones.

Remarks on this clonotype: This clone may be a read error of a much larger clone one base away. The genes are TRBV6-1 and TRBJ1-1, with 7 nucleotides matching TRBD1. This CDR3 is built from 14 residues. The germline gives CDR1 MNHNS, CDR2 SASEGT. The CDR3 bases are TGTGCCACCCGGGCAGGGGGTAGAAACACTGAAGCTTCCTTT. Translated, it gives CATRAGGRNTEASF.

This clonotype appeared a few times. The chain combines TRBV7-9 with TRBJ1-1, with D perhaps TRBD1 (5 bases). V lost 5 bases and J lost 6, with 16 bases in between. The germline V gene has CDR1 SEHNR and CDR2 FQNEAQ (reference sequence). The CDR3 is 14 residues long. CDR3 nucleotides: TGTGCCAGCAGCATATCCGACAGCGTCCCTGAAGCTTTCTTT. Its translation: CASSISDSVPEAFF.

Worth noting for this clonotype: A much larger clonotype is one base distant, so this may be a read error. CDR3 region: CAGRHSGIDTEAFF. In DNA form, the CDR3 reads TGCGCCGGCCGTCATTCAGGTATCGACACTGAAGCTTTCTTT. The rearrangement joins TRBV10-2 to TRBJ1-1; D remains unclear. CDR1 WSHSY and CDR2 SAAADI come from the germline V gene. The V and J ends lost 11 bases and 3 bases respectively, with 19 bases between them. CDR3 length: 14 amino acids.

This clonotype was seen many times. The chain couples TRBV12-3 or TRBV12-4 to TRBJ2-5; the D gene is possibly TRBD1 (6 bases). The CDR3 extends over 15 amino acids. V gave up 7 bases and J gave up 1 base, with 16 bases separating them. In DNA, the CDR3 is TGTGCCAGCACTACCGTGGACAGTGGCCAAGAGACCCAGTACTTC. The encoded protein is CASTTVDSGQETQYF.

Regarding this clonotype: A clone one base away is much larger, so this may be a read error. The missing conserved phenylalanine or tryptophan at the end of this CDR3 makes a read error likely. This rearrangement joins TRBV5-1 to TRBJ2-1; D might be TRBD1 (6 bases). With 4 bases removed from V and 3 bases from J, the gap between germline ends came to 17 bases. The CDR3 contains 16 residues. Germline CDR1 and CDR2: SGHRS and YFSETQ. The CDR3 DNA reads TGCGCCAGCAGCCTAGGGACACGAAGCCACTACAATGAGCAGTTCTCC. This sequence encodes CASSLGTRSHYNEQFS.

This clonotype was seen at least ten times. As DNA, the CDR3 is TGCGCCAGCAGCTTTACAGGATTGGGAACTGAAGCTTTCTTT. This translates into CASSFTGLGTEAFF. The chain couples TRBV5-1 to TRBJ1-1, with D possibly being TRBD1 (5 bases). This CDR3 has 14 amino acids. Germline V CDR1 and CDR2: SGHRS, YFSETQ. Trimming removed 2 bases from V and 5 bases from J, with 13 bases in between.

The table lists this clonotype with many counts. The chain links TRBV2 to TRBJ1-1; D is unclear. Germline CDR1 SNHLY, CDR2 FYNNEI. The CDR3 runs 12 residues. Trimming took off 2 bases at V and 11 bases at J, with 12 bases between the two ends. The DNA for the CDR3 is TGTGCCAGCAGTGAATCTGCTCAAGAGGCTTTCTTT. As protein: CASSESAQEAFF.

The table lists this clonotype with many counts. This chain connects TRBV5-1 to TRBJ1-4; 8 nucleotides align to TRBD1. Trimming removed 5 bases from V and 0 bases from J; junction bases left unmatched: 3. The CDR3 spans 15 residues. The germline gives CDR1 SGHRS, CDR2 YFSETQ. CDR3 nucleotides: TGCGCCAGCAGGGCACAGGGGGCAACTAATGAAAAACTGTTTTTT. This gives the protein CASRAQGATNEKLFF.

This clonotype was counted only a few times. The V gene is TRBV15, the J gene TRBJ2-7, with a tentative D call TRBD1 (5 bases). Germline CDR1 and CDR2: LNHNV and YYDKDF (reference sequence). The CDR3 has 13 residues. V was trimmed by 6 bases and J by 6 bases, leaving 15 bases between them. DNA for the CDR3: TGTGCCACCAGATTGACAGCCAGTACCGAGCAGTACTTC. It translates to CATRLTASTEQYF. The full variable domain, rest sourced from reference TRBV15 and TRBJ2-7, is DAMVIQNPRYQVTQFGKPVTLSCSQTLNHNVMYWYQQKSSQAPKLLFHYYDKDFNNEADTPDNFQSRRPNTSFCFLDIRSPGLGDTAMYLCATRLTASTEQYFGPGTRLTVT.

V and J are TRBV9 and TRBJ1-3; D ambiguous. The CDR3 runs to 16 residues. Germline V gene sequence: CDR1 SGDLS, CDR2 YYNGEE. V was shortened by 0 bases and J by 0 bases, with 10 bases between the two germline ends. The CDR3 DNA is TGTGCCAGCAGCGTAGGCCCCTGGGACTCTGGAAACACCATATATTTT. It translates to CASSVGPWDSGNTIYF.

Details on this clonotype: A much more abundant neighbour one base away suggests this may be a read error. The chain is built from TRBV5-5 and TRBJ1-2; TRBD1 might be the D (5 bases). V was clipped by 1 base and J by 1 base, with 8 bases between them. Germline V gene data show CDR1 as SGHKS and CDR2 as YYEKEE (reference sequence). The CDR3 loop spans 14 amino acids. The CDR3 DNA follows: TGTGCCAGCAGCTTGCTCAGGGATAACTATGGCTACACCTTC. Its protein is CASSLLRDNYGYTF.

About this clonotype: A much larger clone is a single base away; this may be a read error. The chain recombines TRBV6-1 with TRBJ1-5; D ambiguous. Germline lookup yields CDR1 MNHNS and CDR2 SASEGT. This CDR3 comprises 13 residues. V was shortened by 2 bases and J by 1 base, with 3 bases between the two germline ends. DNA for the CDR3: TGTGCCAGCAGTGAATACAGCAATCAGCCCCAGCATTTT. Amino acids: CASSEYSNQPQHF.

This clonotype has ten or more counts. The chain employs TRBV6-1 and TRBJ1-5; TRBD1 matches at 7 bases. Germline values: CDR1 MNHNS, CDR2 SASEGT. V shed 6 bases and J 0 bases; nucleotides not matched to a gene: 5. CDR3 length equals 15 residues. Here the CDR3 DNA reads TGTGCCAGCAGGAGACAGGGCAATAGCAATCAGCCCCAGCATTTT. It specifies CASRRQGNSNQPQHF.

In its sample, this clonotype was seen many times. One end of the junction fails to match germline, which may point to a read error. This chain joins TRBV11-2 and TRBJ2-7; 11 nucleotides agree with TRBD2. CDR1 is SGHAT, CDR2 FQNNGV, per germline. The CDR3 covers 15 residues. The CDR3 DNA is TGTGCCAGCAGCTTAGATAGCGGGGGGGACTACAAGCAGTACTTC. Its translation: CASSLDSGGDYKQYF.

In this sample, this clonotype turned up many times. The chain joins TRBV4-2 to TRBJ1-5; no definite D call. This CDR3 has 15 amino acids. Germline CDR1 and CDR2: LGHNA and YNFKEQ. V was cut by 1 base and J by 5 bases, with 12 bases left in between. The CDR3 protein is CASSQGPGLDQPQHF. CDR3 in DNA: TGTGCCAGCAGCCAAGGTCCGGGATTGGATCAGCCCCAGCATTTT.

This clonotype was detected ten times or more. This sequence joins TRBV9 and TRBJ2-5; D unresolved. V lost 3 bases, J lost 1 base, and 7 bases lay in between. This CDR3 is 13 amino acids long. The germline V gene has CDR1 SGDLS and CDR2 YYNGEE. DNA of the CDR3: TGTGCCAGCAGCGGCGGATCCCAAGAGACCCAGTACTTC. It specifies CASSGGSQETQYF. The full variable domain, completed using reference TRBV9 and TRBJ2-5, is DSGVTQTPKHLITATGQRVTLRCSPRSGDLSVYWYQQSLDQGLQFLIQYYNGEERAKGNILERFSAQQFPDLHSELNLSSLELGDSALYFCASSGGSQETQYFGPGTRLLVL.

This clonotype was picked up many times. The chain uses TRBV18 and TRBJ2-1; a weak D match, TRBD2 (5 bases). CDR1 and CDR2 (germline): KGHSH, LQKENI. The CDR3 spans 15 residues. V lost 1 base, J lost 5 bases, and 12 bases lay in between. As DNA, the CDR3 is TGTGCCAGCTCACCACGGACGGGGTGGGACAATGAGCAGTTCTTC. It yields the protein CASSPRTGWDNEQFF.

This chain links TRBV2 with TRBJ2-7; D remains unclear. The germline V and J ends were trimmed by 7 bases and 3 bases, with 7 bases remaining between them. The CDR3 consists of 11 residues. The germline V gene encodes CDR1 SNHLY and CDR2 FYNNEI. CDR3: CASNSNYEQYF. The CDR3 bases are TGTGCCAGCAACAGCAACTACGAGCAGTACTTC.

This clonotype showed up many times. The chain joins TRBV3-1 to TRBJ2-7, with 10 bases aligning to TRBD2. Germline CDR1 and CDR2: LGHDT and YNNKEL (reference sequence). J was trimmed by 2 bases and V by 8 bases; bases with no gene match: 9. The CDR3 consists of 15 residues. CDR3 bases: TGTGCCAGCGGCCTAGCGGGGGTCACGACCTACGAGCAGTACTTC. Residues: CASGLAGVTTYEQYF.

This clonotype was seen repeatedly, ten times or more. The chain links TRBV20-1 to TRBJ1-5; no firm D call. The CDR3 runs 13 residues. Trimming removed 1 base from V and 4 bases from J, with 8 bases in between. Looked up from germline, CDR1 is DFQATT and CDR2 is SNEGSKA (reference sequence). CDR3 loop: CSARGTANQPQHF. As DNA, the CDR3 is TGCAGTGCTAGAGGAACTGCGAATCAGCCCCAGCATTTT.

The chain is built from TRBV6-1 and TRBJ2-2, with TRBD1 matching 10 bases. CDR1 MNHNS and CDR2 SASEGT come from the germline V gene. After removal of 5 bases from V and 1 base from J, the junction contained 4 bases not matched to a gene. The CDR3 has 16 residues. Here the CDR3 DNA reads TGTGCCAGCAGTACAGACAGGGGGCGGAACACCGGGGAGCTGTTTTTT. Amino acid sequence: CASSTDRGRNTGELFF.

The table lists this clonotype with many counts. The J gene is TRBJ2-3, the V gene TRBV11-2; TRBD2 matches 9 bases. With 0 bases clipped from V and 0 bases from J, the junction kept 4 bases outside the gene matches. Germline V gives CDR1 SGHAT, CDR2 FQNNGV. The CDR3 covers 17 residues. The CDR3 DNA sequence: TGTGCCAGCAGCTTAGAACTAGCGGGTTCGAGCACAGATACGCAGTATTTT. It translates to CASSLELAGSSTDTQYF.

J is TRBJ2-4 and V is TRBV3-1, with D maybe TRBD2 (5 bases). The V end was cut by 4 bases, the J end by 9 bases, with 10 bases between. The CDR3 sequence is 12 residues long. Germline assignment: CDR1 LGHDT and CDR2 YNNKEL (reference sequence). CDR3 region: CASSREMGIQYF. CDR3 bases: TGTGCCAGCAGCCGGGAGATGGGCATTCAGTACTTC.

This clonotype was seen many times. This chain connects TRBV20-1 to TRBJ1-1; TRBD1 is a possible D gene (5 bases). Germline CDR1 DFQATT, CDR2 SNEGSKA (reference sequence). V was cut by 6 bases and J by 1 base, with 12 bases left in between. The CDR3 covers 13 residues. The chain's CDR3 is CSAVRDTNTEAFF. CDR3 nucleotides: TGCAGTGCGGTCAGGGATACGAACACTGAAGCTTTCTTT.